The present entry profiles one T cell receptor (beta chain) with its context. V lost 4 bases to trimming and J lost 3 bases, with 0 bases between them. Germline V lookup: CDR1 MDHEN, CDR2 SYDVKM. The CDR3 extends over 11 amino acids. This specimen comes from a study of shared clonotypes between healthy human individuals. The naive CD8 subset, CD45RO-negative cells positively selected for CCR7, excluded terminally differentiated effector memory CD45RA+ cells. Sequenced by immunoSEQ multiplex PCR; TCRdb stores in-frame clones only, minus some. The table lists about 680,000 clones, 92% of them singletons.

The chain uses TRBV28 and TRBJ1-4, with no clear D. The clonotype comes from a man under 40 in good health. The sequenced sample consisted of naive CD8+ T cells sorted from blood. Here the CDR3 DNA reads TGTGCCAGCAGTTCTAATGAAAAACTGTTTTTT. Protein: CASSSNEKLFF. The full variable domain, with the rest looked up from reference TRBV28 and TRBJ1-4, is DVKVTQSSRYLVKRTGEKVFLECVQDMDHENMFWYRQDPGLGLRLIYFSYDVKMKEKGDIPEGYSVSREKKERFSLILESASTNQTSMYLCASSSNEKLFFGSGTQLSVL.